The clone carrying this TCR beta chain occurred a few times. Its cognate antigen is unknown. Expressed TCRB transcripts were sequenced because the isolated RNA had all been reverse transcribed beforehand. For naive, central memory and regulatory T cell samples, reads averaged about 3.5 million. Measured with immunoSEQ multiplex PCR; TCRdb has only the in-frame clones, and not every one. The sample gives 330,000 or so clones, approximately 12% of which show up once; about 0.01% is in the top ten. The record originates from a study of beta chain features in type 1 diabetes. This CDR3 has 13 residues. V lost 5 bases and J lost 3; bases outside the gene matches: 2. Germline V gene data show CDR1 as SGHAT and CDR2 as FQNNGV. Stem cell-like memory, regulatory, central memory and naive CD4+ cells were sorted via CD45RO/CCR7/CD25/CD127/CD95/CD27. Study-level results: Possible PCR preference for shorter templates applied equally to patients and controls. When Type 1 diabetes patients were examined, their TCRB CDR3s proved moderately but significantly shorter in all four CD4+ subsets. Insertions were fewer and deletions more numerous at VDJ junctions in type 1 diabetes patients.

The J gene is TRBJ1-1, the V gene TRBV11-2; 8 nucleotides align to TRBD1. The sample was naive CD4+ T cells from blood. This TCR was sampled from a woman between 18 and 30 years old with type 1 diabetes. The CDR3 loop reads CASSEDRDTEAFF. DNA of the CDR3: TGTGCCAGCAGCGAGGACAGGGACACTGAAGCTTTCTTT.